This T cell receptor beta chain is drawn from a study of neurological immune-mediated disorders. This CDR3 contains 13 residues. Germline V lookup: CDR1 SSHAT, CDR2 FNYEAQ (reference sequence). TCRdb re-analysed the 5' RACE reads in MiXCR, keeping a single row per CDR3 protein. The sample holds roughly 76,000 distinct CDR3 sequences, 3.2% seen once. Regarding the study as a whole: Phylogenetic grouping assigned the repertoires of 18 of 34 multiple sclerosis patients to a single related-CDR3 cluster, representing a possible signature.

This clonotype was seen ten or more times. Its antigen is unknown. One end of the junction fails to match germline, which may point to a read error. Sequencing was done on a sample of PBMCs. The chain links TRBV7-7 to TRBJ2-5, with 8 bases identical to TRBD1. This clonotype originated in a woman aged 45-65 years with multiple sclerosis. CDR3 bases: TGTGCTAGCAGCTCGGACAGGGTCGGGACCCAGTACTTC. This gives the protein CASSSDRVGTQYF. The variable domain in full, completed from reference TRBV7-7 and TRBJ2-5, reads GAGVSQSPRYKVTKRGQDVTLRCDPISSHATLYWYQQALGQGPEFLTYFNYEAQPDKSGLPSDRFSAERPEGSISTLTIQRTEQRDSAMYRCASSSDRVGTQYFGPGTRLLVL.